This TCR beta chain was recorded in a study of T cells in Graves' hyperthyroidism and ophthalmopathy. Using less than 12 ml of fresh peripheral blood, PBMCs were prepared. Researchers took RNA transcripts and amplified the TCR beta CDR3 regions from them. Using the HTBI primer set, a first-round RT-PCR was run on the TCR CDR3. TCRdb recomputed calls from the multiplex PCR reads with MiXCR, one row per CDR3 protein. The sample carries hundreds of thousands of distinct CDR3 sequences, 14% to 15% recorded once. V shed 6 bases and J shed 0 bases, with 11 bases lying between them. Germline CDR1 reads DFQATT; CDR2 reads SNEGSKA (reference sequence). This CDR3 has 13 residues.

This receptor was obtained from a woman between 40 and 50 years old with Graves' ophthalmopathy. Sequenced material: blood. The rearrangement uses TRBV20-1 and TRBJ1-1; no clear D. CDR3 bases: TGCAGTGCGGCCACTGGGATGAACACTGAAGCTTTCTTT. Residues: CSAATGMNTEAFF.